This is a list of T cell receptor beta chains from one sample in a study of CD4 T cells in relation to SARS-CoV-2 and coronaviruses. This table comes from immunoSEQ multiplex PCR, and its TCRdb copy is limited to in-frame clones, with some not included. The sample consists of tens of thousands of clones, more than 75% of them appearing once. The sequencing sample was made of memory CD4+ T cells from PBMCs. The receptor source for this set is an adult with COVID-19. CDR3s include the opening cysteine and the closing phenylalanine or tryptophan. A D gene is named only where the DNA matches it firmly. Some rows mark clone size as missing; the rest say once, few, many or name a class of expanded clone.

TGTGCTAGTGGCGATAGCCGACGGTTCTACGAGCAGTACTTC	CASGDSRRFYEQYF	TRBV12-5	TRBJ2-7	-	14	-
TGCGCCAGCAGCCAAGAACTAGCGGGGACCAAAGAGACCCAGTACTTC	CASSQELAGTKETQYF	TRBV4-1	TRBJ2-5	-	16	TRBD2
TGTGCCAGCAAACACAGGGAGCCCACCGGGGAGCTGTTTTTT	CASKHREPTGELFF	TRBV27	TRBJ2-2	few	14	-
TGTGCCAGCAGCGCCGGCCCGGGAGGACAAGAGACCCAGTACTTC	CASSAGPGGQETQYF	TRBV11-3	TRBJ2-5	-	15	TRBD2
TGTGCCAGCAGTGAATACTACGGGGTTCGGAACACTGAAGCTTTCTTT	CASSEYYGVRNTEAFF	TRBV6-1	TRBJ1-1	-	16	-
TGTGCCAGCAGCCCCCCCGGGACTAGCTCCAATGAGCAGTTCTTC	CASSPPGTSSNEQFF	TRBV7-2	TRBJ2-1	-	15	TRBD2
TGTGCCAGCAGTGAACCTTCTAGCTTCAACAATGAGCAGTTCTTC	CASSEPSSFNNEQFF	TRBV6-1	TRBJ2-1	-	15	-
TGTGCCAGCAGCTCCTTGTCGGGGAGAGGCAATCAGCCCCAGCATTTT	CASSSLSGRGNQPQHF	TRBV5-6	TRBJ1-5	-	16	-
TGTGCCAGTAGTAAGGAATCCGGGACAGGGTATCGTGGCTACACCTTC	CASSKESGTGYRGYTF	TRBV19	TRBJ1-2	-	16	TRBD1
TGTGCCAGCAGCTTAGTTGGGGGCCTGGGGCACTCCTACAATGAGCAGTTCTTC	CASSLVGGLGHSYNEQFF	TRBV7-2	TRBJ2-1	-	18	-
TGTGCCAGCAGCTTAGCTTGGAACAGAGGGGGCGAGCAGTACTTC	CASSLAWNRGGEQYF	TRBV7-2	TRBJ2-7	-	15	-
TGTGCCAGCAGCCATAGGACCCCTGGATTTGGCTACACCTTC	CASSHRTPGFGYTF	TRBV3-1/TRBV3-2	TRBJ1-2	-	14	-
TGTGCCAGCAGCGGGAGCGGGGTCCTTACCTCGAACACCGGGGAGCTGTTTTTT	CASSGSGVLTSNTGELFF	TRBV13	TRBJ2-2	-	18	TRBD2
TGCGCCAGCAGTCAATCTGGGGGGCAGGGGGCGCAAGAGCAGTACTTC	CASSQSGGQGAQEQYF	TRBV23-1	TRBJ2-7	-	16	TRBD1
TGTGCCAGCAGCTTACGAGGGGTGGGGAGCTCCTACAATGAGCAGTTCTTC	CASSLRGVGSSYNEQFF	TRBV7-6	TRBJ2-1	-	17	-
TGTGCCAGCAGCCCGCCGGGACGGGAGAACACTGAAGCTTTCTTT	CASSPPGRENTEAFF	TRBV7-6	TRBJ1-1	once	15	-
TGTGCCTGGAGTGTACGTGGGCAGCGGAACACTGAAGCTTTCTTT	CAWSVRGQRNTEAFF	TRBV30	TRBJ1-1	-	15	-
TGTGCCAGCAGCGGGTCGTACTATGGCTACACCTTC	CASSGSYYGYTF	TRBV27	TRBJ1-2	-	12	-
TGCAGCGTTGAAGAGGATGTGGGGTTCTCCAATGAGCAGTTCTTC	CSVEEDVGFSNEQFF	TRBV29-1	TRBJ2-1	-	15	-
TGTGCCAGCAGTGACAGGGCAGGCAGCTATGGCTACACCTTC	CASSDRAGSYGYTF	TRBV2	TRBJ1-2	-	14	-
TGCGCCAGCAGGGTAGGGACAGAGTCTTACAATGAGCAGTTCTTC	CASRVGTESYNEQFF	TRBV5-1	TRBJ2-1	once	15	TRBD1
TGTGCCAGCAGTTTATTAGTGTACACTGAAGCTTTCTTT	CASSLLVYTEAFF	TRBV28	TRBJ1-1	once	13	-
TGCGCCAGCAGCCAAGGGAATGGGGGGGATACGCAGTATTTT	CASSQGNGGDTQYF	TRBV4-1	TRBJ2-3	-	14	-
TGTGCCAGCAGCCAAGATCTTGGACACTCTAATTCACCCCTCCACTTT	CASSQDLGHSNSPLHF	TRBV3-1/TRBV3-2	TRBJ1-6	-	16	-
TGCGCCAGCAGCTTACGCCCCTCCACAGATACGCAGTATTTT	CASSLRPSTDTQYF	TRBV5-1	TRBJ2-3	-	14	-
TGTGCCAGCAGCTTGAACTCGAACACCGGGGAGCTGTTTTTT	CASSLNSNTGELFF	TRBV5-6	TRBJ2-2	-	14	-
TGTGCCAGCAGCGTAGACGGGGCCTCTTCCTACGAGCAGTACTTC	CASSVDGASSYEQYF	TRBV9	TRBJ2-7	-	15	-
TGCAGCGCCCAGGACAACAGCTACACCTTC	CSAQDNSYTF	TRBV29-1	TRBJ1-2	-	10	-
TGTGCCAGCAGCCAATGGGTAGTAGGTGAAAAACTGTTTTTT	CASSQWVVGEKLFF	TRBV3-1/TRBV3-2	TRBJ1-4	-	14	-
TGTGCCAGCAGGGCAGAAGCAGGGGAGCTGTTTTTT	CASRAEAGELFF	TRBV12-3/TRBV12-4	TRBJ2-2	-	12	-
TGTGCCACGGATTTCCGGGACAGGTCCTACGAGCAGTACTTC	CATDFRDRSYEQYF	TRBV7-8	TRBJ2-7	-	14	TRBD1
TGCGCCAGCAGCTTGGACGCTAGTCGGCAGTATTTT	CASSLDASRQYF	TRBV5-1	TRBJ2-3	-	12	-
TGTGCCAGCAGCGGAGACTACCAAGAGACCCAGTACTTC	CASSGDYQETQYF	TRBV7-2	TRBJ2-5	-	13	-
TGTGCCAGCAGTTTACAACGGTATGGCTACACCTTC	CASSLQRYGYTF	TRBV12-3/TRBV12-4	TRBJ1-2	-	12	-
TGTGCCAGCAGCGTAGGCGGGGTGGGTTCAGATACGCAGTATTTT	CASSVGGVGSDTQYF	TRBV9	TRBJ2-3	-	15	-
TGTGCCAGCAGCTTAGACAACCAGGGTCCAGGGTATTTT	CASSLDNQGPGYF	TRBV7-2	TRBJ2-3	few	13	-
TGTGCCAGCTCACCAGGGACAGGGCGAACTGAAGCTTTCTTT	CASSPGTGRTEAFF	TRBV18	TRBJ1-1	-	14	TRBD1
TGTGCCAGCAGTAAGACAGACTACAATGAGCAGTTCTTC	CASSKTDYNEQFF	TRBV6-5	TRBJ2-1	-	13	-
TGTGCCAGCAGTTCTCATTACCAGGGAGGCAATCAGCCCCAGCATTTT	CASSSHYQGGNQPQHF	TRBV6-5	TRBJ1-5	-	16	-
TGTGCCACCTCACCTGGAAACAGACAAGAGACCCAGTACTTC	CATSPGNRQETQYF	TRBV18	TRBJ2-5	few	14	-
TGTGCCAGCAGCGCCATTCGGGTAGGGGAGCTGTTTTTT	CASSAIRVGELFF	TRBV7-2	TRBJ2-2	once	13	-
TGTGCCAGTAGTTACCAGGGGGTCGCTTTCTTT	CASSYQGVAFF	TRBV19	TRBJ1-1	-	11	TRBD1
TGTGCCACCGAACCGACAGGGGGCAGGGTCCAGCCCCAGCATTTT	CATEPTGGRVQPQHF	TRBV19	TRBJ1-5	-	15	TRBD1
TGTGCCAGCAGTTTAGACTCGGGAAAGACGAGCTCCTACGAGCAGTACTTC	CASSLDSGKTSSYEQYF	TRBV28	TRBJ2-7	-	17	-
TGTGCCAGCAGCCCGGGTGAGGGACAGGGGTGGCAGCCCCAGCATTTT	CASSPGEGQGWQPQHF	TRBV27	TRBJ1-5	-	16	TRBD1
TGTGCCAGCAGTTATCCGGGGGAGGACGCGAAGCAGTATTTT	CASSYPGEDAKQYF	TRBV6-5	TRBJ2-3	-	14	-
TGCGCCAGCAGTCACCGCCGACAGCCCCAGGGCTACACCTTC	CASSHRRQPQGYTF	TRBV23-1	TRBJ1-2	-	14	-
TGTGCCACCAGTAAAGGGGACAGGTATTATGGCTACACCTTC	CATSKGDRYYGYTF	TRBV15	TRBJ1-2	-	14	TRBD1
TGTGCCAGCAGCCTTGGATCAGTTCGTGGCTACACCTTC	CASSLGSVRGYTF	TRBV5-6	TRBJ1-2	-	13	-